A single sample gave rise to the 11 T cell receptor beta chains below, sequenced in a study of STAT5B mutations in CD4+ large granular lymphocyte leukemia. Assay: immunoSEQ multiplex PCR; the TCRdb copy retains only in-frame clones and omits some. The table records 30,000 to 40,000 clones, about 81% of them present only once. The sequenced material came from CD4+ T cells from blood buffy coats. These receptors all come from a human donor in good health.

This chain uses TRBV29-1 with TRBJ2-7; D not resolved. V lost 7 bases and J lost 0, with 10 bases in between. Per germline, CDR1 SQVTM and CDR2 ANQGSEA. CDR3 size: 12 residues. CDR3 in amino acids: CSALWDSYEQYF. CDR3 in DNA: TGCAGCGCACTGTGGGACTCCTACGAGCAGTACTTC.

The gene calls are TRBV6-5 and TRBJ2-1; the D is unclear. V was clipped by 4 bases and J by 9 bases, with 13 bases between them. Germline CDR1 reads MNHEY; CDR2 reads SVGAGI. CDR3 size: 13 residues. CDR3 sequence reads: CASSLGLTGEQFF. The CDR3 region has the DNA TGTGCCAGCAGTTTGGGCCTCACCGGTGAGCAGTTCTTC.

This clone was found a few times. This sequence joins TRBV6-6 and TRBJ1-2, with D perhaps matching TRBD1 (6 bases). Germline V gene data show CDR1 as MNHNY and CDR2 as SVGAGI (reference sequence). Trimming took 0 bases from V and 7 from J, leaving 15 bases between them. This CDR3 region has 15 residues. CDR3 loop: CASSYSRTDPSGYTF. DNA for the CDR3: TGTGCCAGCAGTTACTCTAGGACAGACCCTAGTGGCTACACCTTC.

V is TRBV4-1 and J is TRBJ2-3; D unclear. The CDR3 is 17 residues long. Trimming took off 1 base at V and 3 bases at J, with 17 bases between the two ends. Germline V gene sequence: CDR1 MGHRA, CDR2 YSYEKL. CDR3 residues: CASSQGLTRRLTDTQYF. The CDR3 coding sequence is TGCGCCAGCAGCCAAGGACTCACCAGACGTTTAACAGATACGCAGTATTTT.

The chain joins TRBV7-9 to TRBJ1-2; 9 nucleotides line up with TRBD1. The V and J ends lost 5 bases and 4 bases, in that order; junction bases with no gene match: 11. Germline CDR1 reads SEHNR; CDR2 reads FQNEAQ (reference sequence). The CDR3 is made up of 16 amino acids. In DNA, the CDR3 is TGTGCCAGCAGCCCCACGGGACAGGGAGGCGCCTATGGCTACACCTTC. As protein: CASSPTGQGGAYGYTF.

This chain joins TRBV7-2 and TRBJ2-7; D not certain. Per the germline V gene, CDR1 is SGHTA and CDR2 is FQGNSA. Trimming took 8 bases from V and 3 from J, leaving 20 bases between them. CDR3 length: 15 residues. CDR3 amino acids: CASRATLDGYYEQYF. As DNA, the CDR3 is TGTGCCAGCCGCGCTACTTTGGACGGCTACTACGAGCAGTACTTC.

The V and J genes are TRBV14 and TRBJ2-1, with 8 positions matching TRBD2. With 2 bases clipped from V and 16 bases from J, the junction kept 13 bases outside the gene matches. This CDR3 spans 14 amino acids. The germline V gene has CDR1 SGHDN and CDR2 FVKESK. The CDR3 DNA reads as TGTGCCAGCAGCCAAAGGACTAGCTGGGGGGTAACATTCTTC. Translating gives CASSQRTSWGVTFF.

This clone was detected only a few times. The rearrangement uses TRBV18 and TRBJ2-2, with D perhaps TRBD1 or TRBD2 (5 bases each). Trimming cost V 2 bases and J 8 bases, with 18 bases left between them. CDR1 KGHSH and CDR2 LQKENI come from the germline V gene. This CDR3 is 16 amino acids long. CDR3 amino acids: CASSPFEGNSNGELFF. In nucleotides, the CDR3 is TGTGCCAGCTCACCATTCGAGGGGAATTCTAATGGGGAGCTGTTTTTT.

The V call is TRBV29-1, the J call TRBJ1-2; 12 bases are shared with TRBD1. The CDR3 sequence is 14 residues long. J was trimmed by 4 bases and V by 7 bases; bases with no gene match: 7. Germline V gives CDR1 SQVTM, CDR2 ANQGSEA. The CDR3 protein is CSGGDRGLGYGYTF. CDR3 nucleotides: TGCAGCGGGGGGGACAGGGGGCTTGGCTATGGCTACACCTTC. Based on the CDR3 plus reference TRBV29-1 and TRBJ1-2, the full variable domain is SAVISQKPSRDICQRGTSLTIQCQVDSQVTMMFWYRQQPGQSLTLIATANQGSEATYESGFVIDKFPISRPNLTFSTLTVSNMSPEDSSIYLCSGGDRGLGYGYTFGSGTRLTVV.

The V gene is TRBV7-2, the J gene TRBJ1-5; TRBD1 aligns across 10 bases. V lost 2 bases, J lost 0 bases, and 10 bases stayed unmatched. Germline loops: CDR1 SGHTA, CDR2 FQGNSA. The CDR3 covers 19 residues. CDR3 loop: CASSLSGTGAIYSNQPQHF. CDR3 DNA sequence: TGTGCCAGCAGCTTATCCGGGACAGGGGCTATCTATAGCAATCAGCCCCAGCATTTT.

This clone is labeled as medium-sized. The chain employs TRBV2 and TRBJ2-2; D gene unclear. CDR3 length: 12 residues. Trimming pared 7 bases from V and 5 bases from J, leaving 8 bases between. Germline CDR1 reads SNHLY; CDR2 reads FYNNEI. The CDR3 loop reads CASNSGTGELFF. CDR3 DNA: TGTGCCAGCAATTCAGGAACCGGGGAGCTGTTTTTT.